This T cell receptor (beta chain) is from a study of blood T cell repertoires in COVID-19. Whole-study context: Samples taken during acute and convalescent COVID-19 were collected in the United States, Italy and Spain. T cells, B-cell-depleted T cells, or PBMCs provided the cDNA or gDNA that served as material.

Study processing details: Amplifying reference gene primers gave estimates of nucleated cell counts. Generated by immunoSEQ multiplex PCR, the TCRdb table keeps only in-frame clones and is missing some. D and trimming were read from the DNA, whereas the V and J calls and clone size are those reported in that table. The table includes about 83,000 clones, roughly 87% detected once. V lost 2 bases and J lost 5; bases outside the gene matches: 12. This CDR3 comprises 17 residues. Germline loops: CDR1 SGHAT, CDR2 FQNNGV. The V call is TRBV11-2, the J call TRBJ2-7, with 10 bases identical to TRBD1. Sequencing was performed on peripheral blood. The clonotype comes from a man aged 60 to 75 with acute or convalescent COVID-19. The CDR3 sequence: CASSLRQGAIFRHEQYF. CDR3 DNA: TGTGCCAGCAGCTTAAGACAGGGGGCCATTTTCCGTCACGAGCAGTACTTC.